This T cell receptor beta chain was observed in a study of T cell clonality in common variable immunodeficiency. Germline V CDR1 and CDR2: LNHDA, SQIVND (reference sequence). V lost 2 bases, J lost 3 bases, and 11 bases lay in between. The CDR3 loop spans 15 amino acids. This clone was found a few times. The antigen is undetermined. The observed sequence ends 3 residues before the CDR3 terminus, with the missing tail filled in from the germline J gene. Notes on the study in general: Authors noted CVID clonality's cause needs subpopulation repertoire sequencing.

Generated by immunoSEQ multiplex PCR, the TCRdb table keeps only in-frame clones and is missing some. The sample counts around 47,000 clones, none seen once; the ten largest own approximately 1.9%. The clonotype was recovered from a person between 18 and 69 years old in good health. This sequence joins TRBV19 and TRBJ1-5; possibly TRBD1 for D (5 bases). Input material: peripheral blood mononuclear cells. The CDR3 reads CASSIRGTDNQPQHF. The CDR3 DNA, read in part, is TGTGCCAGTAGTATAAGGGGAACAGACAATCAGCCC. Full variable domain (outside the CDR3, taken from reference TRBV19 and TRBJ1-5): DGGITQSPKYLFRKEGQNVTLSCEQNLNHDAMYWYRQDPGQGLRLIYYSQIVNDFQKGDIAEGYSVSREKKESFPLTVTSAQKNPTAFYLCASSIRGTDNQPQHFGDGTRLSIL.